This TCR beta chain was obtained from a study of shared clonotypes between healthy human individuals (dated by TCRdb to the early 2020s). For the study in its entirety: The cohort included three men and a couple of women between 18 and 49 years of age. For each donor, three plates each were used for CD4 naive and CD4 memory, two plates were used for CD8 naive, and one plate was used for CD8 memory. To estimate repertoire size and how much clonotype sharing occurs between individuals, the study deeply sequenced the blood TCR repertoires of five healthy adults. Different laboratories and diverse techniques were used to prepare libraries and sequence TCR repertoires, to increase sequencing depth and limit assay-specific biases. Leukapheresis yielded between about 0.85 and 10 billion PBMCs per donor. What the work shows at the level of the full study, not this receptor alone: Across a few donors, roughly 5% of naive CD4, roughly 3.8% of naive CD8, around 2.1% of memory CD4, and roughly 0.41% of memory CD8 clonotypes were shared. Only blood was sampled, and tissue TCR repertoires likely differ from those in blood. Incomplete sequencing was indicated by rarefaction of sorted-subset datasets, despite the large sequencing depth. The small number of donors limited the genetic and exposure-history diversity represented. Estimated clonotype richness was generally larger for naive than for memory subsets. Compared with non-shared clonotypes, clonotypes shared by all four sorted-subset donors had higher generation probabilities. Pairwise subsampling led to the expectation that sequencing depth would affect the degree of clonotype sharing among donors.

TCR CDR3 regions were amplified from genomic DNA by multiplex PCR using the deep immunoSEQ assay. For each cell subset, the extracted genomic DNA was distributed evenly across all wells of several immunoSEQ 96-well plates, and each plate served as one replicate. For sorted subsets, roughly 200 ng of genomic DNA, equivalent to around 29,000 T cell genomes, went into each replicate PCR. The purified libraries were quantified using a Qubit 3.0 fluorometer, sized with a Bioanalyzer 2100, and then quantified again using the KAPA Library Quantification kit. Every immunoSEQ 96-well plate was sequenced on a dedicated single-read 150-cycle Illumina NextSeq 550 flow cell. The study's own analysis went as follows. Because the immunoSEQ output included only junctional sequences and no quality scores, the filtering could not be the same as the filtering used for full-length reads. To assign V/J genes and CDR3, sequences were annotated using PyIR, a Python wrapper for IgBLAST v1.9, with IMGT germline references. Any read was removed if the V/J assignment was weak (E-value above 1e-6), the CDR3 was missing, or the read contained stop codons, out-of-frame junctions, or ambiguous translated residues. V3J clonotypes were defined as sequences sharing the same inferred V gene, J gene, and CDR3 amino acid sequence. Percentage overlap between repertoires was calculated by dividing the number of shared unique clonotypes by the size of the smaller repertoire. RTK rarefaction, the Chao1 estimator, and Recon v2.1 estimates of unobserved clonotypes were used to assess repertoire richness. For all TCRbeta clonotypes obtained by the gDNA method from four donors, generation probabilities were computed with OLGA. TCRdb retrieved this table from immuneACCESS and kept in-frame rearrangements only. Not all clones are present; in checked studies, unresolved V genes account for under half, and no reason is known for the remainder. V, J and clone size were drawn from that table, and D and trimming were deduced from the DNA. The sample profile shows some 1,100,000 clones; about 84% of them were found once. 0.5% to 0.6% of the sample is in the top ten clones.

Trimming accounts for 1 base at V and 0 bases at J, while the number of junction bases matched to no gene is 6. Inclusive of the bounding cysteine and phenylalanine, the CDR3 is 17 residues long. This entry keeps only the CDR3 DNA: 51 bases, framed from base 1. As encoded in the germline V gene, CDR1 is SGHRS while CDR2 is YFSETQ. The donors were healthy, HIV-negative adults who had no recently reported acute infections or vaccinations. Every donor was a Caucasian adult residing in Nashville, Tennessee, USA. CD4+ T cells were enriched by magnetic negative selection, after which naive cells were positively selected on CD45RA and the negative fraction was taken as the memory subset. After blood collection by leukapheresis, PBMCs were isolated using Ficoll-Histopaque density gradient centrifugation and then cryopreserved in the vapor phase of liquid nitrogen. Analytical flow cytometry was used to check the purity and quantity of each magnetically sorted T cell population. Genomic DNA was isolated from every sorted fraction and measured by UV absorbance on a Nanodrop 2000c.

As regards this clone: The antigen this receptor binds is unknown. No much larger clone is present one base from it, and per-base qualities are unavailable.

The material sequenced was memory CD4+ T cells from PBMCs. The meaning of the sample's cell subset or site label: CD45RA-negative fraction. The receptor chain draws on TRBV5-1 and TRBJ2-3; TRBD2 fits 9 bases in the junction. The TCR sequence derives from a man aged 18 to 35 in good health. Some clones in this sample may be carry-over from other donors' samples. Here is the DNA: TGCGCCAGCAGCTTGATGGCTAGCGGGACTAGCACAGATACGCAGTATTTT. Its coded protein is CASSLMASGTSTDTQYF.